This TCR beta chain was documented in a study of blood T cells in healthy people across ages. Together with a sample-barcoded 5' primer, a J-beta primer mix was included in a second PCR lasting about 6 to 12 cycles. In TCRdb, the 5' RACE reads were re-called with MiXCR into one record per CDR3 protein. The table shows 1.5 million to 2 million distinct CDR3 sequences, with less than 50% occurring only once. This clonotype has a single count. Sequencing was carried out using blood. The origin of this receptor is a woman aged 35 to 49 in good health.

This CDR3 reads CASSDPRDGNEKLFF. CDR3 DNA sequence: TGTGCCAGCAGTGATCCCCGGGACGGTAATGAAAAACTGTTTTTT. V and J are TRBV6-6 and TRBJ1-4, with a tentative D call TRBD1 (5 bases). With 5 bases removed from V and 4 bases from J, the gap between germline ends came to 14 bases. CDR3 size: 15 residues. Germline-derived CDR1 and CDR2 are MNHNY and SVGAGI (reference sequence).